What follows describes a single T cell receptor beta chain. These data come from a study of cytomegalovirus exposure and HLA in healthy donors. This CDR3 has 15 residues. After removal of 5 bases from V and 2 bases from J, the junction contained 7 bases not matched to a gene. The germline CDR1 and CDR2 sequences are SGDLS and YYNGEE. The PCR used 60 Vbeta and 13 Jbeta primers. The repertoire was sequenced with immunoSEQ multiplex PCR; TCRdb's copy has only in-frame clones and lacks some. The specimen's table records fewer than 85,000 clones. Sequencing used PBMCs. The chain couples TRBV9 to TRBJ2-7, with 10 nucleotides matching TRBD1. The receptor was derived from a female donor in good health and CMV-seropositive. The CDR3 loop reads CASSLGDRGTYEQYF. CDR3 DNA: TGTGCCAGCAGTCTTGGGGACAGGGGAACCTACGAGCAGTACTTC.